The 30 T cell receptor beta chains below come from one sample, sequenced in a study of cytomegalovirus exposure and HLA in healthy donors. The PCR had 60 Vbeta and 13 Jbeta primers. Generated by immunoSEQ multiplex PCR, the TCRdb table keeps only in-frame clones and is missing some. The sample holds about 130,000 clones; 70% to 85% are singletons and the top ten take 3%. The sequencing input was PBMCs. The receptors shown here come from a woman aged 18-30 years in good health and CMV-seropositive.

V gene TRBV6-5 combines with J gene TRBJ2-7, with 9 bases fitting TRBD1. In germline, CDR1 is MNHEY, CDR2 SVGAGI. The ends lost 5 bases at V and 3 bases at J; junction bases unmatched: 8. The CDR3 consists of 15 residues. The CDR3 region is CASSPPGTGFYEQYF. The CDR3 DNA sequence: TGTGCCAGCAGTCCTCCCGGGACAGGGTTCTACGAGCAGTACTTC.

The chain employs TRBV7-9 and TRBJ2-5, with TRBD2 identical over 9 bases. V dropped 5 bases and J dropped 7; count of bases not matched to a gene: 11. Germline lookup yields CDR1 SEHNR and CDR2 FQNEAQ (reference sequence). The CDR3 contains 15 residues. The CDR3 nucleotides are TGTGCCAGCAGCCCTAGCGGGGCCTTAGGAGGGACCCAGTACTTC. Protein product: CASSPSGALGGTQYF.

The chain carries TRBV6-4 and TRBJ2-3; 8 bases are a match to TRBD1. The length of the CDR3 is 15 residues. Germline CDR1 and CDR2: MRHNA and SNTAGT. After removal of 5 bases from V and 4 bases from J, the junction contained 8 bases not matched to a gene. CDR3 sequence (DNA): TGTGCCAGCAGTTACAGGGGGAGAGGTGCAGATACGCAGTATTTT. Residues: CASSYRGRGADTQYF.

The gene calls are TRBV29-1 and TRBJ1-1; 8 nucleotides align to TRBD1. Germline-derived CDR1 and CDR2 are SQVTM and ANQGSEA. The CDR3 spans 12 residues. The V gene end was trimmed by 3 bases and the J gene end by 5 bases; junction bases not matched to a gene: 2. The chain's CDR3 is CSVDRGQTEAFF. The CDR3 nucleotides are TGCAGCGTTGACAGGGGGCAGACTGAAGCTTTCTTT.

The J gene is TRBJ2-5, the V gene TRBV2; D is ambiguous. The CDR3 consists of 11 residues. Germline assignment: CDR1 SNHLY and CDR2 FYNNEI. V was shortened by 7 bases and J by 2 bases, with 5 bases between the two germline ends. CDR3 protein: CASKQQETQYF. As DNA, the CDR3 is TGTGCCAGCAAACAGCAAGAGACCCAGTACTTC.

V usage is TRBV4-1 and J usage is TRBJ2-7, with 9 bases fitting TRBD2. Germline V lookup: CDR1 MGHRA, CDR2 YSYEKL. The ends lost 4 bases at V and 4 bases at J; junction bases unmatched: 11. The CDR3 loop spans 16 amino acids. The CDR3 region is CASSLDGGGDYYEQYF. The DNA for the CDR3 is TGCGCCAGCAGCCTCGACGGCGGGGGGGACTATTACGAGCAGTACTTC.

Only one count was recorded for this clone. The V and J genes are TRBV4-1 and TRBJ1-1, with 9 nucleotides matching TRBD1. Germline V gene lookup returns CDR1 MGHRA and CDR2 YSYEKL. This CDR3 region has 12 residues. Losses at the gene ends were 3 bases for V and 10 bases for J; bases not matched to a gene: 3. The CDR3 spells CASSQTGGAAFF. The CDR3 nucleotides are TGCGCCAGCAGCCAGACAGGGGGGGCAGCTTTCTTT.

V is TRBV7-2 and J is TRBJ2-7, with TRBD1 identical over 7 bases. Germline trimming cut 5 bases from V and 4 bases from J; bases unmatched to any gene: 2. The CDR3 spans 12 residues. Looked up from germline, CDR1 is SGHTA and CDR2 is FQGNSA. As DNA, the CDR3 is TGTGCCAGCAGCCCGGGACAGTACGAGCAGTACTTC. Translating gives CASSPGQYEQYF.

The J gene is TRBJ2-7, the V gene TRBV18; perhaps TRBD2 as D (5 bases). The germline V gene has CDR1 KGHSH and CDR2 LQKENI. The CDR3 is 15 amino acids. Trimming pared 3 bases from V and 1 base from J, leaving 13 bases between. The CDR3 protein is CASSPPGVKSYEQYF. CDR3 sequence (DNA): TGTGCCAGCTCACCCCCCGGGGTTAAGTCCTACGAGCAGTACTTC.

This chain links TRBV21-1 with TRBJ1-6. TRBV21-1 is given as a pseudogene. This CDR3 is built from 21 residues. The chain's CDR3 is CASSKGEGPFPPGSYNSPLHF. The CDR3 nucleotides read TGTGCCAGCAGCAAGGGGGAGGGCCCTTTCCCCCCTGGGTCCTATAATTCACCCCTCCACTTT.

This clone has just one count. V usage is TRBV5-1 and J usage is TRBJ2-3; 8 nucleotides agree with TRBD2. V lost 3 bases and J lost 6; bases outside the gene matches: 9. CDR1 and CDR2 (germline): SGHRS, YFSETQ. This CDR3 has 15 amino acids. This chain's CDR3 is CASSSVRSGGDTQYF. CDR3 DNA: TGCGCCAGCAGCTCGGTCCGGTCGGGGGGGGATACGCAGTATTTT.

This clone was counted once. The V and J genes are TRBV5-1 and TRBJ1-5, with unresolved D. CDR3 size: 11 residues. V lost 3 bases, J lost 8 bases, and 6 bases lay in between. Germline-derived CDR1 and CDR2 are SGHRS and YFSETQ. The CDR3 loop is CASSSQEPQHF. CDR3 nucleotide sequence: TGCGCCAGCAGCTCCCAGGAGCCCCAGCATTTT.

This chain's CDR3 is CASRGTGPEQYF. The CDR3 bases are TGTGCCAGCAGAGGGACAGGTCCCGAGCAGTACTTC. The chain uses TRBV6-4 and TRBJ2-7, with 8 bases lining up with TRBD1. The CDR3 covers 12 residues. The V gene's germline CDR1 is MRHNA and CDR2 SNTAGT. V lost 6 bases to trimming and J lost 6 bases; unmatched junction nucleotides: 4.

V and J are TRBV9 and TRBJ2-2; 11 bases map to TRBD1. Per the germline V gene, CDR1 is SGDLS and CDR2 is YYNGEE. The CDR3 is made up of 15 amino acids. The ends lost 7 bases at V and 6 bases at J; junction bases unmatched: 8. The CDR3 DNA is TGTGCCAGCGGACAGGGGGCCCGAAGGGCCGGGGAGCTGTTTTTT. It encodes CASGQGARRAGELFF. The whole variable domain, remainder taken from reference TRBV9 and TRBJ2-2, is DSGVTQTPKHLITATGQRVTLRCSPRSGDLSVYWYQQSLDQGLQFLIQYYNGEERAKGNILERFSAQQFPDLHSELNLSSLELGDSALYFCASGQGARRAGELFFGEGSRLTVL.

The chain carries TRBV5-4 and TRBJ2-3; 9 bases are shared with TRBD1. CDR1 and CDR2 (germline): SGHNT, YYREEE (reference sequence). With V trimmed by 4 bases and J by 6 bases, 9 bases remained unmatched. This CDR3 region has 15 residues. CDR3 bases: TGTGCCAGCAGCCCCCTGGGGACAGGGTTGGATACGCAGTATTTT. Its translation: CASSPLGTGLDTQYF.

V and J are TRBV27 and TRBJ1-6; possible D gene TRBD1, 5 bases. V was trimmed by 2 bases and J by 8 bases, leaving 19 bases between them. The CDR3 covers 17 residues. CDR1 and CDR2 from the germline V gene are MNHEY and SMNVEV (reference sequence). The CDR3 region has the DNA TGTGCCAGCAGTTTAGGGTATGGGGCAGTTAGTGATTCACCCCTCCACTTT. The encoded protein is CASSLGYGAVSDSPLHF.

The gene calls are TRBV6-5 and TRBJ1-6; D is ambiguous. The CDR3 contains 15 residues. CDR1 and CDR2 from the germline V gene are MNHEY and SVGAGI. Trimming removed 5 bases at V and 6 bases at J, with 14 bases between. The CDR3 loop reads CASSPPGLLNSPLHF. CDR3 nucleotides: TGTGCCAGCAGTCCGCCCGGACTGCTTAATTCACCCCTCCACTTT.

In the case of this clone: At one end the junction does not follow the germline gene, possibly because of a read error. This rearrangement joins TRBV7-9 to TRBJ1-1; 7 bases match TRBD1. The germline gives CDR1 SEHNR, CDR2 FQNEAQ (reference sequence). CDR3 length: 13 residues. The CDR3: CSSSQTGITEAFF. The CDR3 region has the DNA TGTTCCAGCAGCCAGACAGGGATCACTGAAGCTTTCTTT. Supplemented by reference TRBV7-9 and TRBJ1-1, the full variable domain reads DTGVSQNPRHKITKRGQNVTFRCDPISEHNRLYWYRQTLGQGPEFLTYFQNEAQLEKSRLLSDRFSAERPKGSFSTLEIQRTEQGDSAMYLCSSSQTGITEAFFGQGTRLTVV.

V gene TRBV2 combines with J gene TRBJ2-5; 8 nucleotides align to TRBD2. CDR1 and CDR2 from the germline V gene are SNHLY and FYNNEI. V lost 8 bases to trimming and J lost 1 base; unmatched junction nucleotides: 3. The CDR3 has 13 residues. CDR3 region: CASSRGGQETQYF. The DNA of the CDR3 is TGTGCCAGCTCCCGGGGGGGCCAAGAGACCCAGTACTTC.

CDR3 DNA sequence: TGCGCCAGCAGCCAAGGGGACAGGGGATCCTACAATGAGCAGTTCTTC. This sequence encodes CASSQGDRGSYNEQFF. V usage is TRBV4-1 and J usage is TRBJ2-1, with 10 bases matching TRBD1. The V gene end was trimmed by 1 base and the J gene end by 1 base; junction bases not matched to a gene: 1. The CDR3 contains 16 residues. In germline, CDR1 is MGHRA, CDR2 YSYEKL.

The V call is TRBV30, the J call TRBJ2-5, with D tentatively TRBD1 (8 bases). The V and J ends lost 0 bases and 2 bases respectively, with 10 bases between them. CDR3 length: 14 amino acids. CDR1 and CDR2 (germline): GTSNPN, SVGIG (reference sequence). The CDR3: CAWSVQGGQETQYF. CDR3 coding DNA: TGTGCCTGGAGTGTACAGGGGGGGCAAGAGACCCAGTACTTC.

To note about this clone: One end of the junction is discordant with germline, which a read error may explain. This chain uses TRBV7-7 with TRBJ2-5; 12 bases agree with TRBD2. This CDR3 comprises 15 residues. The germline CDR1 and CDR2 sequences are SSHAT and FNYEAQ (reference sequence). The CDR3 region is CASSLELAGGGTQYF. The CDR3 nucleotides are TGTGCTAGCAGCTTAGAACTAGCGGGAGGTGGGACCCAGTACTTC.

The chain employs TRBV27 and TRBJ1-4; no definite D call. Germline V gives CDR1 MNHEY, CDR2 SMNVEV (reference sequence). The V end was cut by 8 bases, the J end by 0 bases, with 10 bases between. The CDR3 sequence is 14 residues long. Here the CDR3 DNA reads TGTGCCAGCCCGGGATTGGCAACTAATGAAAAACTGTTTTTT. Encoded protein: CASPGLATNEKLFF.

The genes are TRBV7-7 and TRBJ1-3, with 7 bases fitting TRBD1. This CDR3 contains 19 residues. Germline V gene lookup returns CDR1 SSHAT and CDR2 FNYEAQ (reference sequence). V gave up 1 base and J gave up 8 bases; unmatched junction bases: 20. The CDR3 region is CASSLELGGTGVARYTIYF. CDR3 coding DNA: TGTGCCAGCAGCTTAGAGTTGGGGGGAACAGGGGTAGCAAGATACACCATATATTTT.

V usage is TRBV14 and J usage is TRBJ2-3, with 14 bases aligning to TRBD2. CDR3 length equals 18 residues. The V gene's germline CDR1 is SGHDN and CDR2 FVKESK. V was clipped by 5 bases and J by 5 bases; unmatched bases: 12. CDR3 coding DNA: TGTGCCAGCAGCAACGAACCCCGACTAGCGGGGGGGAGAGATACGCAGTATTTT. Protein: CASSNEPRLAGGRDTQYF.

This clone was detected only once. The J gene is TRBJ1-1, the V gene TRBV19, with 7 bases lining up with TRBD1. The ends lost 7 bases at V and 0 bases at J; junction bases unmatched: 11. The germline V gene encodes CDR1 LNHDA and CDR2 SQIVND (reference sequence). The CDR3 sequence is 16 residues long. This chain's CDR3 is CASILGTAPMNTEAFF. CDR3 coding DNA: TGTGCCAGTATCCTCGGGACAGCTCCAATGAACACTGAAGCTTTCTTT.

V is TRBV28 and J is TRBJ2-7; possible D gene TRBD1, 5 bases. Germline V gives CDR1 MDHEN, CDR2 SYDVKM. Trimming pared 2 bases from V and 3 bases from J, leaving 17 bases between. There are 16 residues in the CDR3. CDR3 residues: CASSLGQGERSYEQYF. The CDR3, as DNA: TGTGCCAGCAGTTTAGGGCAGGGTGAACGAAGCTACGAGCAGTACTTC.

The chain has TRBV6-4 and TRBJ1-6; 8 nucleotides match TRBD1. This CDR3 is 15 amino acids long. Germline CDR1 MRHNA, CDR2 SNTAGT. V lost 5 bases and J lost 7; bases outside the gene matches: 7. This chain's CDR3 is CASSPRTGTNSPLHF. CDR3 nucleotide sequence: TGTGCCAGCAGTCCAAGGACAGGGACCAATTCACCCCTCCACTTT.

This rearrangement joins TRBV30 to TRBJ2-3; weak D call: TRBD1 (6 bases). This CDR3 is built from 16 residues. Deletions cut 2 bases from V and 2 bases from J, with 17 bases between. Germline V CDR1 and CDR2: GTSNPN, SVGIG (reference sequence). The chain's CDR3 is CAWSRLRDTNTDTQYF. CDR3 nucleotides: TGTGCCTGGAGTCGACTCCGGGACACAAACACAGATACGCAGTATTTT. The whole variable domain, remainder taken from reference TRBV30 and TRBJ2-3, is SQTIHQWPATLVQPVGSPLSLECTVEGTSNPNLYWYRQAAGRGLQLLFYSVGIGQISSEVPQNLSASRPQDRQFILSSKKLLLSDSGFYLCAWSRLRDTNTDTQYFGPGTRLTVL.

CDR3 in DNA: TGTGCCAGCAGCTTATTTGGCGGGACTAGCGGGCGCAATGAGCAGTTCTTC. Its protein product is CASSLFGGTSGRNEQFF. The rearrangement uses TRBV7-2 and TRBJ2-1; 12 bases map to TRBD2. Germline CDR1 and CDR2: SGHTA and FQGNSA. The CDR3 is made up of 17 amino acids. J was trimmed by 6 bases and V by 2 bases; bases with no gene match: 8.